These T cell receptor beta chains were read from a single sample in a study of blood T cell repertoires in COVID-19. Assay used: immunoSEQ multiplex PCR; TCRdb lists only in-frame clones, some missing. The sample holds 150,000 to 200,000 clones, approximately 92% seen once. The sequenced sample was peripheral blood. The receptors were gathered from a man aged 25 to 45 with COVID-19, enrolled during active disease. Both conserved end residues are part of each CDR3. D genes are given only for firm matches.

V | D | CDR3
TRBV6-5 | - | CASRAPSYTGELFF
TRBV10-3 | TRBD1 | CAISGTGSNQPQHF
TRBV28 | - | CASLRGSYEQYF
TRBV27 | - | CASSLTATGLYGYTF
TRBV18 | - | CASSPVAYNEQFF
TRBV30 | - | CAWKTGQNTEAFF
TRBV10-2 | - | CASGGLPPYEQYF
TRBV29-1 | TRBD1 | CSVDVGQGVREQYF
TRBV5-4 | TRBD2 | CASSGERGGHTDTQYF
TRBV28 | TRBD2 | CASNRSGGTDTQYF
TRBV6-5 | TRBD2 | CASSYQLAGTYEQYF
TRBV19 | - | CASTLGGAVSTEAFF
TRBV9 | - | CASSEGEGSVTTNEKLFF
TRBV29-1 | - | CSAGTPAFF
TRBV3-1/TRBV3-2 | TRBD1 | CASSPWTGVYNEQFF
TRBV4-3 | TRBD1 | CASSRQGAYQETQYF
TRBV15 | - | CATSRGVDSNSNTIYF
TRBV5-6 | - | CASSSLASYNPDTQYF
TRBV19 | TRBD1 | CASSIDRGLAKNIQYF
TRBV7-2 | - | CASSPWEGSNSPLHF
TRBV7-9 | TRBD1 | CASSFQPTSGTGKEQFF
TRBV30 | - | CAWGQGTYEQYF
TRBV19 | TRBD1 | CAIATSGQDPTNYGYTF
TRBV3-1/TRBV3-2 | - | CASSQRGTDTQYF
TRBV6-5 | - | CAGQTGTTGVRYF
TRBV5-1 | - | CASSLRGAEGNTEAFF
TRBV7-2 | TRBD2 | CASSSGGAGEAYNEQFF
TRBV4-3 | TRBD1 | CASSQDPPGGEANYGYTF
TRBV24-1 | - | CATSGQANTGELFF
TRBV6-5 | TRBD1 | CASSYSGTVAAGYTF
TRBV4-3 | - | CASSPLISGANVLTF
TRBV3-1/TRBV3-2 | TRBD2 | CASSQVLSGGSTDTQYF
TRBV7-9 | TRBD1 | CASSPDRVYTEAFF
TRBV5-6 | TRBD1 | CASSAYTGQYNSPLHF
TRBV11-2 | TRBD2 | CASSLASGGWNEQFF
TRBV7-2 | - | CASRQGSEQYF
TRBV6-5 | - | CASSYAGRNQPQHF
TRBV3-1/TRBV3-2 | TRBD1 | CASSPGTADYGYTF
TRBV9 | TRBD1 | CASSTHGQGPEAFF
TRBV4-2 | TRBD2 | CASSQGPPGGPEDTQYF
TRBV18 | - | CASSPSKGGADTQYF
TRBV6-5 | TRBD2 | CASSPWREPYNEQFF
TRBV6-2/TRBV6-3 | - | CASSSRTQTNYGYTF